The subject of this entry is one TCR beta chain. V dropped 2 bases and J dropped 1 base, with 11 bases sitting between them. The CDR3 totals 15 residues. Germline CDR1 reads SGHTA; CDR2 reads FQGTGA. Produced via immunoSEQ multiplex PCR; TCRdb's table is partial and in-frame only. There are about 960,000 clones in the sample; 60% to 85% occur only once, and about 1.5% lies in the top ten. This record belongs to a study of shared clonotypes between healthy human individuals. Only Caucasian adults living in Nashville, Tennessee made up the donor group. Splitting of CD4+ cells produced CD45RA+ naive and CD45RA-negative memory subsets.

Material: memory CD4+ T cells sorted from blood. Subset described: CD45RA-negative fraction. The chain has TRBV7-3 and TRBJ2-5; tentative D call: TRBD1 (6 bases). This TCR was recovered from a man between 18 and 35 years old in good health. The CDR3 DNA is TGTGCCAGCAGCTTATTGGGACAACCCCAAGAGACCCAGTACTTC. Its translation is CASSLLGQPQETQYF.